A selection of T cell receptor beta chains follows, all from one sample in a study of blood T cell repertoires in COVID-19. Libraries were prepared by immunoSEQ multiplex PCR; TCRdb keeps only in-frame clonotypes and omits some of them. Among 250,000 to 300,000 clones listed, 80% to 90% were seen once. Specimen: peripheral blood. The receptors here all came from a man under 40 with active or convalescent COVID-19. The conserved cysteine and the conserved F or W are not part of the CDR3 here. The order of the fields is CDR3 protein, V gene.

ASKGGDNEKLF | TRBV5-1
ASSERGTGSNYGYT | TRBV2
ASSHTPGQNYGYT | TRBV5-5
ASSPNDPSRQSNEKLF | TRBV5-1
ASSLSGNNSPLH | TRBV27
SAWQGSTDTQY | TRBV29-1
ASSLAPAGGYT | TRBV12-3/TRBV12-4
ASSIDGGSAGNTIY | TRBV5-4
ASSPPDSLAQY | TRBV27
ASSSGNRNTEAF | TRBV7-9
ASSLGVAAGNTIY | TRBV7-9
ASSQWMASGNTDTQY | TRBV3-1/TRBV3-2
ASSPMGETQETQY | TRBV5-5
ASSESGTSREQF | TRBV6-4
ASSPQGRAYEQY | TRBV7-9
ASSLGTGGPTDTQY | TRBV11-2
ASVGLAGHNEQF | TRBV2
ASSRGVTEAF | TRBV19
ASTRDSLSYEQY | TRBV27
ASSVDRASGNTIY | TRBV6-5
ASSLQGGLVVGGYNEQF | TRBV7-2
ASSPTAGDLYT | TRBV7-8
ASSPREDETQY | TRBV5-4
ASSGGEGRNYGYT | TRBV4-2
ASSPTTAREPQH | TRBV28
ASRGTGANYGYT | TRBV6-5
ASSLGTGGAENIQY | TRBV7-8
SASTGGGHGNQPQH | TRBV20-1
ASSYNSEQY | TRBV12-3/TRBV12-4
ASKAPRGWTEAF | TRBV19
ASSTRTGGSEKLF | TRBV7-9
ASSIGVNTEAF | TRBV12-3/TRBV12-4
ASSQTGSPGYT | TRBV4-1
ASSQLDRGRNTEAF | TRBV3-1/TRBV3-2
SVDAQGYT | TRBV29-1
ASSGTDIKGSPLH | TRBV2
ASSQDPTVEAF | TRBV3-1/TRBV3-2
ASSIASGNSYEQY | TRBV5-1
ASSYVEGSQEQY | TRBV6-5
SGRQGEKLF | TRBV29-1
ASSLLGVDTQY | TRBV7-9
ASSPPGLSDEQF | TRBV7-8
AIMGAGGGGQYEQY | TRBV10-3
ASSRGRNTEAF | TRBV6-5
ASSQDMNTEAF | TRBV3-1/TRBV3-2
ATSRTKGSGANVLT | TRBV15
ASSHRQTGELF | TRBV16
ATSDVDSTDQF | TRBV24-1